The 15 T cell receptor beta chains reported below all come from one sample, sequenced in a study of cytomegalovirus exposure and HLA in healthy donors. In the PCR, 60 Vbeta and 13 Jbeta primers were used. Using immunoSEQ multiplex PCR, the repertoire was profiled, and TCRdb retains in-frame clones only, with some absent. This table holds 100,000 to 150,000 clones. Specimen: PBMCs. The receptor source for this set is a woman aged 40-49 years in good health and CMV-seronegative.

The chain links TRBV6-4 to TRBJ1-1; D possibly corresponds to TRBD1 (5 bases). Germline loops: CDR1 MRHNA, CDR2 SNTAGT. The V gene lost 0 bases and the J gene lost 10 bases, with 12 bases spanning the gap. The CDR3 runs to 13 residues. This chain's CDR3 is CASSDSRGGVAFF. In DNA form, the CDR3 reads TGTGCCAGCAGTGACTCCCGGGGAGGGGTAGCTTTCTTT.

DNA of the CDR3: TGTGCCAGCTCGGACAGGGACGGAAGCAATCAGCCCCAGCATTTT. It encodes CASSDRDGSNQPQHF. The chain combines TRBV18 with TRBJ1-5; 8 nucleotides line up with TRBD1. The CDR3 runs to 15 residues. J was trimmed by 1 base and V by 6 bases; bases with no gene match: 5. Germline CDR1 is KGHSH and CDR2 is LQKENI.

V usage is TRBV2 and J usage is TRBJ2-5, with D maybe TRBD1 (6 bases). The CDR3 contains 15 residues. V was pared by 4 bases and J by 1 base, with 13 bases between. Germline V gives CDR1 SNHLY, CDR2 FYNNEI. The chain's CDR3 is CASSVRTAFQETQYF. In DNA form, the CDR3 reads TGTGCCAGCAGTGTAAGGACAGCCTTCCAAGAGACCCAGTACTTC.

J is TRBJ2-7 and V is TRBV6-5; D may be TRBD1 (7 bases). The CDR3 extends over 14 amino acids. V was trimmed by 2 bases and J by 1 base, leaving 9 bases between them. Germline values: CDR1 MNHEY, CDR2 SVGAGI. The CDR3 nucleotides are TGTGCCAGCAGTTACGCGGGACAGTCCTACGAGCAGTACTTC. Translating gives CASSYAGQSYEQYF.

Concerning this clone itself: The germline gene is not matched at one end of the junction; a read error may be the cause. The CDR3 nucleotides read TGTGCCAGCTCACCTCGGAGGGGGCGCGATGAAAAACCGTTTTTT. Translation: CASSPRRGRDEKPFF. The rearrangement links TRBV18 to TRBJ1-4, with 7 bases fitting TRBD1. This CDR3 is 15 amino acids long. Germline V CDR1 and CDR2: KGHSH, LQKENI.

The chain uses TRBV6-6 and TRBJ1-2; 7 nucleotides line up with TRBD1. The CDR3 is 16 residues long. V was pared by 4 bases and J by 4 bases, with 12 bases of the junction left unmatched. CDR1 MNHNY and CDR2 SVGAGI come from the germline V gene (reference sequence). The CDR3 protein is CASSLRGGTGVYGYTF. CDR3 nucleotides: TGTGCCAGCAGTTTAAGAGGAGGAACAGGGGTCTATGGCTACACCTTC.

This chain links TRBV28 with TRBJ1-2; D is possibly TRBD1 (6 bases). Trimming pared 1 base from V and 8 bases from J, leaving 14 bases between. Germline V gene lookup returns CDR1 MDHEN and CDR2 SYDVKM. The CDR3 is made up of 14 amino acids. CDR3 loop: CASSLYTGGGGYTF. For the CDR3, the DNA is TGTGCCAGCAGTTTATATACAGGCGGGGGCGGCTACACCTTC.

The chain is built from TRBV5-8 and TRBJ1-1; 10 nucleotides line up with TRBD1. J lost 5 bases, V lost 4 bases, and 8 bases had no gene match. Germline CDR1 and CDR2: SGHTS and YDEGEE. The CDR3 has 15 residues. The CDR3 DNA is TGTGCCAGCAGCGCCCGGACAGGGGGGGGAACTGAAGCTTTCTTT. Its translation is CASSARTGGGTEAFF. The full variable domain, in which reference TRBV5-8 and TRBJ1-1 provide the parts outside the CDR3, is EAGVTQSPTHLIKTRGQQATLRCSPISGHTSVYWYQQALGLGLQFLLWYDEGEERNRGNFPPRFSGRQFPNYSSELNVNALELEDSALYLCASSARTGGGTEAFFGQGTRLTVV.

The rearrangement joins TRBV6-1 to TRBJ1-4, with no clear D. CDR1 MNHNS and CDR2 SASEGT come from the germline V gene. The CDR3 is made up of 13 amino acids. Trimming pared 6 bases from V and 5 bases from J, leaving 10 bases between. CDR3 loop: CASRRVPNEKLFF. CDR3 nucleotide sequence: TGTGCCAGCAGGCGGGTACCGAATGAAAAACTGTTTTTT.

This sequence joins TRBV29-1 and TRBJ2-7; a weak D match, TRBD2 (5 bases). The ends were cut back, 0 bases at V and 9 bases at J, with 15 bases in the middle. The CDR3 length is 13 residues. Germline V gene sequence: CDR1 SQVTM, CDR2 ANQGSEA. CDR3 DNA: TGCAGCGTTGAAGATCCTCCCGGGGAACCGCAGTACTTC. Its protein is CSVEDPPGEPQYF.

This chain joins TRBV7-6 and TRBJ1-1, with D possibly matching TRBD1 (6 bases). Trimming pared 0 bases from V and 4 bases from J, leaving 6 bases between. Germline loops: CDR1 SGHVS, CDR2 FNYEAQ. The CDR3 consists of 13 residues. The CDR3 region is CASSLAGATEAFF. Here the CDR3 DNA reads TGTGCCAGCAGCTTAGCGGGGGCCACTGAAGCTTTCTTT.

The rearrangement uses TRBV21-1 and TRBJ2-3; the tabulated D call, TRBD2, remains unverified against the DNA. TRBV21-1 is annotated as a pseudogene. The CDR3 has 18 amino acids. CDR3 nucleotide sequence: TGTGCCAGCAGCCAAAGCCGAGTAGTGAGGGTAGGCACAGATACGCAGTATTTT. This gives the protein CASSQSRVVRVGTDTQYF.

The V gene is TRBV25-1, the J gene TRBJ2-6, with a tentative D call TRBD1 (6 bases). This CDR3 spans 18 amino acids. Between the trimmed V and J ends, which lost 4 bases and 2 bases, there was a span of 18 bases. CDR1 and CDR2 (germline): MGHDK, SYGVNS. The CDR3 nucleotides read TGTGCCAGCAGTGCTTTGACAGGTGCAGGGGCTGGGGCCAACGTCCTGACTTTC. Amino acid sequence: CASSALTGAGAGANVLTF.

The rearrangement joins TRBV7-2 to TRBJ2-5; 8 bases agree with TRBD1. Unmatched junction bases numbered 12, after V lost 5 bases and J lost 4 bases. The CDR3 is 16 residues long. Germline V CDR1 and CDR2: SGHTA, FQGNSA. The CDR3 here is CASSLRTGGFIETQYF. CDR3 bases: TGTGCCAGCAGCCTAAGAACAGGGGGTTTTATAGAGACCCAGTACTTC.

The chain is built from TRBV6-4 and TRBJ2-3, with TRBD2 as a possible D gene (6 bases). Trimming took 5 bases from V and 11 from J, leaving 17 bases between them. Germline V gene sequence: CDR1 MRHNA, CDR2 SNTAGT. The CDR3 runs to 13 residues. DNA of the CDR3: TGTGCCAGCAGTCCGGCGGCGGGGTTGAAGCAGTATTTT. Encoded protein: CASSPAAGLKQYF.